This TCR beta chain came from a study of blood T cell repertoires in COVID-19. Turning to the study itself: Acute and convalescent COVID-19 samples came from the United States, Italy and Spain. PBMCs, B-cell-depleted T cells, or T cells provided the cDNA or gDNA that made up the material.

This CDR3 comprises 13 residues. Germline V gene lookup returns CDR1 MNHEY and CDR2 SMNVEV (reference sequence). Trimming shortened V by 2 bases and J by 9 bases, and 11 bases separated the two germline ends. Authors' processing steps: Amplification with reference gene primers provided the estimates of nucleated cell counts. TCRdb's copy holds only in-frame clones and misses some; the assay was immunoSEQ multiplex PCR. V and J calls and clone size are those listed in that table; D and trimming were worked out from the DNA. In the table there are 400,000 to 550,000 clones, 75% to 90% of which are singletons.

The chain links TRBV27 to TRBJ2-1, with D maybe TRBD1 (5 bases). This sequence originates from a woman in her twenties or thirties with acute or convalescent COVID-19. Sequenced material: peripheral blood. CDR3 residues: CASSLRAGIEQFF. The CDR3 DNA sequence: TGTGCCAGCAGTTTAAGGGCAGGGATTGAGCAGTTCTTC.